One sample yielded the 26 T cell receptor beta chains listed below, sequenced in a study of OX40 agonist ivuxolimab in advanced cancers. TCRdb keeps only in-frame clones here, not all; method: immunoSEQ multiplex PCR. This sample carries roughly 62,000 clones, more than 85% of them seen once, and the ten largest clones take roughly 0.56%. The sequencing used CD4+ or CD8+ T cells sorted from blood, collected in a trial of the OX40 agonist ivuxolimab. The receptors stem from an adult with an advanced solid tumor such as melanoma, head and neck, liver or kidney cancer.

J is TRBJ1-5 and V is TRBV5-6; the match to TRBD1 covers 7 bases. This CDR3 spans 14 amino acids. Unmatched junction bases numbered 4, after V lost 0 bases and J lost 7 bases. CDR1 SGHDT and CDR2 YYEEEE come from the germline V gene. The DNA of the CDR3 is TGTGCCAGCAGCTTGGGACAGGGAGGGCAGCCCCAGCATTTT. Translation: CASSLGQGGQPQHF.

The chain carries TRBV2 and TRBJ1-2, with D possibly TRBD1 on 6 matching bases. Germline lookup yields CDR1 SNHLY and CDR2 FYNNEI. The length of the CDR3 is 15 residues. Trimming removed 6 bases at V and 5 bases at J, with 19 bases between. CDR3 nucleotide sequence: TGTGCCAGCAGACCAGGGGCCTCGGATCCTTATGGCTACACCTTC. Translating gives CASRPGASDPYGYTF.

The chain joins TRBV29-1 to TRBJ2-7; a possible D gene is TRBD1 (6 bases). V lost 4 bases, J lost 3 bases, and 10 bases lay in between. CDR1 and CDR2 from the germline V gene are SQVTM and ANQGSEA. CDR3 length: 12 amino acids. The CDR3 DNA is TGCAGCGTTGTACAGGGTGGCTACGAGCAGTACTTC. Encoded protein: CSVVQGGYEQYF.

As regards this clone: Additional DNA sequences in this sample encode the identical CDR3. CDR3 in amino acids: CASSGAASAEAFF. Written as DNA, the CDR3 is TGTGCCAGCAGCGGAGCTGCATCAGCTGAAGCTTTCTTT. The chain couples TRBV6-6 to TRBJ1-1; no definite D call. V lost 6 bases, J lost 6 bases, and 14 bases lay in between. The CDR3 has 13 amino acids. Germline V gives CDR1 MNHNY, CDR2 SVGAGI (reference sequence).

V is TRBV18 and J is TRBJ2-1; 11 nucleotides line up with TRBD2. Losses at the gene ends were 4 bases for V and 2 bases for J; bases not matched to a gene: 10. The germline CDR1 and CDR2 sequences are KGHSH and LQKENI. The CDR3 length is 18 residues. The CDR3 DNA reads TGTGCCAGCTCACTGGACGAACTGGGACTAGCGGCCTACAATGAGCAGTTCTTC. This translates into CASSLDELGLAAYNEQFF.

The V gene is TRBV6-5, the J gene TRBJ1-2; the D is unclear. CDR3 length equals 14 residues. The ends were cut back, 6 bases at V and 2 bases at J, with 13 bases in the middle. Germline V gene lookup returns CDR1 MNHEY and CDR2 SVGAGI. CDR3 loop: CASRLSGQNYGYTF. The CDR3 DNA reads as TGTGCCAGCAGGCTCTCGGGCCAAAACTATGGCTACACCTTC.

The genes are TRBV7-3 and TRBJ2-3; 11 bases are shared with TRBD2. With V trimmed by 4 bases and J by 4 bases, 7 bases remained unmatched. Per germline, CDR1 SGHTA and CDR2 FQGTGA. The CDR3 length is 16 residues. For the CDR3, the DNA is TGTGCCAGCAGCTCTTTAGCGGGGGGGCGTGCAGATACGCAGTATTTT. This translates into CASSSLAGGRADTQYF. Full variable domain (missing parts from reference TRBV7-3 and TRBJ2-3): GAGVSQTPSNKVTEKGKYVELRCDPISGHTALYWYRQSLGQGPEFLIYFQGTGAADDSGLPNDRFFAVRPEGSVSTLKIQRTERGDSAVYLCASSSLAGGRADTQYFGPGTRLTVL.

The V and J genes are TRBV5-4 and TRBJ2-7; D is uncertain. With 5 bases removed from V and 0 bases from J, the gap between germline ends came to 12 bases. Germline V gives CDR1 SGHNT, CDR2 YYREEE (reference sequence). The CDR3 spans 14 residues. CDR3: CASREELSSYEQYF. The CDR3, as DNA: TGTGCCAGCAGGGAAGAATTGAGCTCCTACGAGCAGTACTTC.

The chain carries TRBV18 and TRBJ2-6; D is undetermined. V was cut by 0 bases and J by 1 base, with 4 bases left in between. The V gene's germline CDR1 is KGHSH and CDR2 LQKENI. This CDR3 has 15 amino acids. CDR3 amino acids: CASSPPQSGANVLTF. Written as DNA, the CDR3 is TGTGCCAGCTCACCACCACAGTCTGGGGCCAACGTCCTGACTTTC.

This clone was found once. The chain carries TRBV19 and TRBJ2-2; D ambiguous. CDR1 is LNHDA, CDR2 SQIVND, per germline (reference sequence). The ends were cut back, 7 bases at V and 1 base at J, with 7 bases in the middle. This CDR3 is 13 amino acids long. The CDR3 reads CASKAVNTGELFF. The DNA of the CDR3 is TGTGCCAGTAAGGCAGTGAACACCGGGGAGCTGTTTTTT.

J is TRBJ1-5 and V is TRBV6-6; 8 bases line up with TRBD1. The V gene's germline CDR1 is MNHNY and CDR2 SVGAGI (reference sequence). V gave up 5 bases and J gave up 3 bases; unmatched junction bases: 6. The length of the CDR3 is 15 residues. The CDR3 DNA reads as TGTGCCAGCAGTCCCGGACAGGGCTCCAATCAGCCCCAGCATTTT. Its protein is CASSPGQGSNQPQHF.

A single count supports this clone. V and J are TRBV7-2 and TRBJ1-3, with a tentative D call TRBD1 (5 bases). The CDR3 has 16 amino acids. CDR1 and CDR2 (germline): SGHTA, FQGNSA. Trimming shortened V by 6 bases and J by 0 bases, and 15 bases separated the two germline ends. CDR3 residues: CASSRLRGFSGNTIYF. CDR3 DNA sequence: TGTGCCAGCAGTCGCCTAAGGGGATTCTCTGGAAACACCATATATTTT.

The chain employs TRBV6-1 and TRBJ2-7, with 11 nucleotides matching TRBD1. Germline assignment: CDR1 MNHNS and CDR2 SASEGT. The CDR3 is 15 amino acids. V was clipped by 6 bases and J by 4 bases; unmatched bases: 8. CDR3 protein: CASRPGQGEIYEQYF. CDR3 nucleotide sequence: TGTGCCAGCAGACCGGGACAGGGGGAGATATACGAGCAGTACTTC.

This sequence joins TRBV6-5 and TRBJ1-1; the D gene is possibly TRBD1 (6 bases). Germline assignment: CDR1 MNHEY and CDR2 SVGAGI. Deletions cut 7 bases from V and 1 base from J, with 13 bases between. The CDR3 is 14 amino acids. The CDR3 sequence: CASTTRGANTEAFF. CDR3 nucleotide sequence: TGTGCCAGCACCACAAGGGGGGCGAACACTGAAGCTTTCTTT.

The genes are TRBV20-1 and TRBJ2-1; possibly TRBD1 or TRBD2 for D (5 bases each). The germline CDR1 and CDR2 sequences are DFQATT and SNEGSKA (reference sequence). The CDR3 is made up of 11 amino acids. V was pared by 6 bases and J by 9 bases, with 12 bases between. The CDR3 loop is CSAGQRGEQFF. The CDR3 DNA reads TGCAGTGCCGGACAACGGGGTGAGCAGTTCTTC.

The rearrangement links TRBV30 to TRBJ1-1; possible D gene TRBD1, 5 bases. CDR1 and CDR2 from the germline V gene are GTSNPN and SVGIG (reference sequence). V was pared by 3 bases and J by 1 base, with 24 bases between. This CDR3 has 18 amino acids. CDR3 nucleotide sequence: TGTGCCTGGAGCGACCCCGGGGGGGTTGGTGAAGAGAACACTGAAGCTTTCTTT. This codes for CAWSDPGGVGEENTEAFF.

This sequence joins TRBV5-8 and TRBJ2-5; D remains unclear. With the DNA end fitting TRBJ2-7 better, the J assignment may be wrong. Germline V gene lookup returns CDR1 SGHTS and CDR2 YDEGEE. This CDR3 spans 17 amino acids. CDR3 sequence reads: CASSLAQFGVTYYEQYF. CDR3 coding DNA: TGTGCCAGCAGCTTGGCCCAATTTGGAGTAACCTACTACGAGCAGTACTTC.

This sequence joins TRBV6-9 and TRBJ1-1, with a weak D call TRBD1 (5 bases). Trimming left V 6 bases short and J 3 bases short, with 11 bases between. This CDR3 is 13 amino acids long. Germline CDR1 is MNHGY and CDR2 is SVAAGI. In nucleotides, the CDR3 is TGTGCCAGCAGCTACGGGGGAGACACTGAAGCTTTCTTT. Its protein product is CASSYGGDTEAFF.

V is TRBV10-3 and J is TRBJ2-4; 10 bases match TRBD1. The CDR3 spans 15 residues. V lost 8 bases to trimming and J lost 6 bases; unmatched junction nucleotides: 10. Germline CDR1 and CDR2: ENHRY and SYGVKD. This chain's CDR3 is CAIAEGQGVVNIQYF. As DNA, the CDR3 is TGTGCCATCGCCGAAGGACAGGGGGTGGTAAACATTCAGTACTTC.

The V gene is TRBV15, the J gene TRBJ2-1; D uncertain. The CDR3 covers 16 residues. V was cut by 0 bases and J by 6 bases, with 15 bases left in between. Germline V CDR1 and CDR2: LNHNV, YYDKDF (reference sequence). The CDR3: CATSREVLGWGNEQFF. For the CDR3, the DNA is TGTGCCACCAGCAGAGAGGTCCTAGGGTGGGGCAATGAGCAGTTCTTC.

The chain joins TRBV5-1 to TRBJ2-5; 10 bases map to TRBD1. Germline loops: CDR1 SGHRS, CDR2 YFSETQ. The CDR3 has 16 amino acids. The trim removed 0 bases at V and 2 bases at J, leaving 4 bases unmatched. DNA of the CDR3: TGCGCCAGCAGCTTGGGACAGGGGGCTGGACAAGAGACCCAGTACTTC. Protein product: CASSLGQGAGQETQYF. Combining the CDR3 with reference TRBV5-1 and TRBJ2-5 gives the whole variable domain KAGVTQTPRYLIKTRGQQVTLSCSPISGHRSVSWYQQTPGQGLQFLFEYFSETQRNKGNFPGRFSGRQFSNSRSEMNVSTLELGDSALYLCASSLGQGAGQETQYFGPGTRLLVL.

Here the CDR3 DNA reads TGTGCCAGCAGCCCGCGGGGGGCGATTAATGAGCAGTTCTTC. Protein sequence: CASSPRGAINEQFF. The chain employs TRBV11-3 and TRBJ2-1, with TRBD2 identical over 8 bases. The CDR3 contains 14 residues. The germline gives CDR1 SGHNT, CDR2 YENEEA. V was pared by 5 bases and J by 7 bases, with 7 bases of the junction left unmatched. The full variable domain, in which reference TRBV11-3 and TRBJ2-1 provide the parts outside the CDR3, is EAGVVQSPRYKIIEKKQPVAFWCNPISGHNTLYWYLQNLGQGPELLIRYENEEAVDDSQLPKDRFSAERLKGVDSTLKIQPAELGDSAVYLCASSPRGAINEQFFGPGTRLTVL.

The sample holds one count of this clone. The sample holds other DNA sequences that translate to the same CDR3. This rearrangement joins TRBV20-1 to TRBJ1-1; D remains unclear. The CDR3 runs to 11 residues. Germline V gene lookup returns CDR1 DFQATT and CDR2 SNEGSKA (reference sequence). Trimming cost V 1 base and J 0 bases, with 0 bases left between them. The CDR3 protein is CSARVNTEAFF. The DNA of the CDR3 is TGCAGTGCTAGAGTGAACACTGAAGCTTTCTTT.

V usage is TRBV2 and J usage is TRBJ2-1, with 10 bases aligning to TRBD2. Germline V gives CDR1 SNHLY, CDR2 FYNNEI. V shed 6 bases and J 13 bases; nucleotides not matched to a gene: 3. The CDR3 extends over 11 amino acids. As DNA, the CDR3 is TGTGCCAGCAGCGGACTAGCGGTACAGTTCTTC. Its protein is CASSGLAVQFF.

J is TRBJ1-1 and V is TRBV6-5; D unresolved. The CDR3 sequence is 13 residues long. From germline, CDR1 is MNHEY and CDR2 SVGAGI. The V end was cut by 7 bases, the J end by 4 bases, with 13 bases between. CDR3 in DNA: TGTGCCAGCATCCTACCGGGTGGCACTGAAGCTTTCTTT. This codes for CASILPGGTEAFF.

The chain links TRBV18 to TRBJ1-1, with D hard to call. The CDR3 runs 14 residues. V lost 3 bases to trimming and J lost 1 base, with 9 bases between them. The germline V gene encodes CDR1 KGHSH and CDR2 LQKENI. The CDR3 sequence is CASSPSYRNTEAFF. The CDR3 DNA sequence: TGTGCCAGCTCACCTTCCTATAGGAACACTGAAGCTTTCTTT.